This T cell receptor beta chain was sequenced during a study of shared clonotypes between healthy human individuals. Study-level results: It was the few donors that limited the genetic and exposure-history diversity represented. Clonotypes not shared had lower generation probabilities than those common to all four donors.

Points on this clone: Its antigen is currently unknown.

This CDR3 comprises 17 residues. The V gene's germline CDR1 is SGHRS and CDR2 YFSETQ. The ends were cut back, 1 base at V and 3 bases at J, with 17 bases in the middle. TCRdb's copy holds only in-frame clones and misses some; the assay was immunoSEQ multiplex PCR. Among roughly 200,000 clones listed, around 63% were seen once. The specimen sequenced was memory CD4+ T cells sorted from blood. The subset was: CD45RA-negative fraction. V is TRBV5-1 and J is TRBJ2-1; D is undetermined. The receptor was isolated from a young man in good health. The CDR3 DNA sequence: TGCGCCAGCAGCTTGAGGGCCTCCCGGGCCCACTACAATGAGCAGTTCTTC. This translates into CASSLRASRAHYNEQFF.